The T cell receptor beta chain under discussion was sequenced for a study of patients and donors after allogeneic stem cell transplantation. Using its own MiXCR run on the RT-PCR reads, TCRdb lists one record per CDR3 protein. The profile shows some 200,000 distinct CDR3 sequences, around two fifths of them singletons. Germline V gene data show CDR1 as SGHAT and CDR2 as FQNNGV. CDR3 length equals 16 residues. Trimming took off 5 bases at V and 3 bases at J, with 17 bases between the two ends. The sequenced material came from blood, either unsorted or a sorted T cell fraction (not recorded which). This receptor was obtained from a human donor who was either an allogeneic HSCT recipient or a stem cell or donor lymphocyte infusion donor (not recorded which). It is not recorded whose cells these are; they may come from a transplant donor. The gene calls are TRBV11-2 and TRBJ2-1; weak D call: TRBD1 (5 bases). The CDR3 sequence is CASSPLEGAYYNEQFF. The CDR3 DNA sequence: TGTGCCAGCAGCCCCTTAGAAGGGGCTTACTACAATGAGCAGTTCTTC.